This entry lists 21 T cell receptor beta chains sequenced from one sample in a study of Ad26.COV2.S vaccination and SARS-CoV-2 variants. Treatment given: 15 to 20 received Ad26.COV2.S at low or high dose, single or two shots; roughly 5 received placebo; per-sample allocation not given. Material that was analyzed had been drawn on day 63 after the first vaccine or placebo injection. The method was immunoSEQ multiplex PCR; TCRdb's version includes in-frame clones alone and lacks a portion of them. Of about 680,000 clones listed, around 89% are singletons. Sequenced here: peripheral blood, sampled in a trial of Ad26.COV2.S vaccine versus placebo. The receptors stem from a person aged 18-60 years who received the Ad26.COV2.S COVID-19 vaccine or a placebo.

The chain combines TRBV7-2 with TRBJ2-2; TRBD2 aligns across 7 bases. Trimming at V came to 4 bases and at J to 7 bases, leaving 9 bases not matched to a gene. The CDR3 runs to 15 residues. Germline lookup yields CDR1 SGHTA and CDR2 FQGNSA. CDR3 sequence: CASSSETSFGGELFF. In DNA, the CDR3 is TGTGCCAGCAGCTCAGAGACTAGCTTCGGCGGGGAGCTGTTTTTT.

DNA of the CDR3: TGCGCCAGCAGCCGGATGGGACTAGCGGGGAATGAGCAGTTCTTC. It specifies CASSRMGLAGNEQFF. The rearrangement links TRBV4-1 to TRBJ2-1; 13 nucleotides line up with TRBD2. The CDR3 covers 15 residues. The V gene's germline CDR1 is MGHRA and CDR2 YSYEKL. With V trimmed by 4 bases and J by 7 bases, 4 bases remained unmatched.

As DNA, the CDR3 is TGTGCCTGGAGTCCAGACAGGGGTAGGTACGAGCAGTACTTC. As protein: CAWSPDRGRYEQYF. The chain uses TRBV30 and TRBJ2-7, with 8 positions matching TRBD1. Per the germline V gene, CDR1 is GTSNPN and CDR2 is SVGIG (reference sequence). The CDR3 contains 14 residues. V dropped 2 bases and J dropped 4; count of bases not matched to a gene: 7.

The CDR3 DNA follows: TGTGCCAGTATTACAGGCAGGGGGCCTACTGAAGCTTTCTTT. The encoded protein is CASITGRGPTEAFF. This chain uses TRBV19 with TRBJ1-1; 8 bases line up with TRBD1. J lost 5 bases, V lost 7 bases, and 9 bases had no gene match. Germline V gene lookup returns CDR1 LNHDA and CDR2 SQIVND (reference sequence). The CDR3 sequence is 14 residues long.

The CDR3 is CAITPAGGPYEQYF. CDR3 in DNA: TGTGCCATCACTCCGGCGGGAGGGCCCTACGAGCAGTACTTC. The chain couples TRBV10-3 to TRBJ2-7; 9 bases map to TRBD2. The CDR3 extends over 14 amino acids. CDR1 is ENHRY, CDR2 SYGVKD, per germline. J was trimmed by 2 bases and V by 7 bases; bases with no gene match: 6.

This clone was found once. The CDR3 loop reads CASMDRGNQPQHF. DNA for the CDR3: TGTGCCAGCATGGACAGGGGTAATCAGCCCCAGCATTTT. This rearrangement joins TRBV2 to TRBJ1-5; 9 bases agree with TRBD1. The germline V gene encodes CDR1 SNHLY and CDR2 FYNNEI. CDR3 length: 13 amino acids. Unmatched junction bases numbered 2, after V lost 7 bases and J lost 4 bases.

The DNA of the CDR3 is TGTGCCAGCAGTACTGGACAGGGGGCTTCAGCTTTCTTT. Amino acids: CASSTGQGASAFF. The gene calls are TRBV27 and TRBJ1-1; 11 nucleotides align to TRBD1. In germline, CDR1 is MNHEY, CDR2 SMNVEV (reference sequence). The V gene end was trimmed by 5 bases and the J gene end by 10 bases; junction bases not matched to a gene: 6. The CDR3 has 13 amino acids.

The chain employs TRBV13 and TRBJ2-5; 8 bases map to TRBD1. Trimming cost V 0 bases and J 4 bases; bases outside gene matches: 4. The germline CDR1 and CDR2 sequences are PRHDT and FYEKMQ (reference sequence). The CDR3 length is 15 residues. CDR3 sequence (DNA): TGTGCCAGCAGCTTAGGATCAGGGGGCCGAGAGACCCAGTACTTC. Translation: CASSLGSGGRETQYF.

V and J are TRBV29-1 and TRBJ1-2, with 7 bases aligning to TRBD1. The CDR3 consists of 17 residues. V gave up 4 bases and J gave up 4 bases; unmatched junction bases: 18. From germline, CDR1 is SQVTM and CDR2 ANQGSEA. The CDR3 DNA reads as TGCAGCGTTGGAGAGGGGGCACGGAGAACCCCCGGCTATGGCTACACCTTC. The encoded protein is CSVGEGARRTPGYGYTF. Full variable domain (outside the CDR3, taken from reference TRBV29-1 and TRBJ1-2): SAVISQKPSRDICQRGTSLTIQCQVDSQVTMMFWYRQQPGQSLTLIATANQGSEATYESGFVIDKFPISRPNLTFSTLTVSNMSPEDSSIYLCSVGEGARRTPGYGYTFGSGTRLTVV.

This chain uses TRBV18 with TRBJ1-6, with D possibly being TRBD1 (5 bases). V lost 2 bases and J 9 bases, leaving 17 bases between the germline ends. CDR3 size: 16 residues. CDR1 is KGHSH and CDR2 is LQKENI in the germline V gene. CDR3 nucleotide sequence: TGTGCCAGCTCACCATTTGGTCGGGACGGCGGTTCACCCCTCCACTTT. Translation: CASSPFGRDGGSPLHF.

The chain carries TRBV5-4 and TRBJ2-7, with D possibly TRBD2 on 6 matching bases. This CDR3 contains 15 residues. The germline V gene has CDR1 SGHNT and CDR2 YYREEE (reference sequence). Trimming took off 4 bases at V and 2 bases at J, with 16 bases between the two ends. The CDR3 sequence: CASSRGAVTPYEQYF. CDR3 nucleotides: TGTGCCAGCAGCCGCGGGGCAGTGACACCCTACGAGCAGTACTTC.

The gene calls are TRBV30 and TRBJ1-1; D not certain. The ends were cut back, 4 bases at V and 1 base at J, with 10 bases in the middle. Germline V gene lookup returns CDR1 GTSNPN and CDR2 SVGIG (reference sequence). The CDR3 runs to 13 residues. The CDR3 spells CAWMRAGNTEAFF. Written as DNA, the CDR3 is TGTGCCTGGATGAGAGCGGGGAACACTGAAGCTTTCTTT.

This clone was recorded only once. The rearrangement links TRBV19 to TRBJ2-1; D is possibly TRBD1 or TRBD2 (5 bases each). There are 16 residues in the CDR3. Trimming left V 5 bases short and J 0 bases short, with 14 bases between. CDR1 is LNHDA and CDR2 is SQIVND in the germline V gene (reference sequence). The CDR3 sequence: CASSPGRSLSYNEQFF. CDR3 DNA: TGTGCCAGTAGTCCGGGGCGAAGCCTCTCCTACAATGAGCAGTTCTTC.

V is TRBV19 and J is TRBJ2-7; weak D call: TRBD2 (5 bases). The CDR3 length is 13 residues. Germline CDR1 and CDR2: LNHDA and SQIVND (reference sequence). V was pared by 5 bases and J by 5 bases, with 13 bases between. CDR3 region: CASSSQHGNEQYF. In DNA form, the CDR3 reads TGTGCCAGTAGTTCCCAGCACGGGAACGAGCAGTACTTC. The entire variable domain, with the rest obtained from reference TRBV19 and TRBJ2-7, is as follows: DGGITQSPKYLFRKEGQNVTLSCEQNLNHDAMYWYRQDPGQGLRLIYYSQIVNDFQKGDIAEGYSVSREKKESFPLTVTSAQKNPTAFYLCASSSQHGNEQYFGPGTRLTVT.

J is TRBJ1-1 and V is TRBV6-9, with 8 bases identical to TRBD1. Germline trimming cut 2 bases from V and 7 bases from J; bases unmatched to any gene: 9. The germline V gene encodes CDR1 MNHGY and CDR2 SVAAGI. CDR3 length equals 15 residues. CDR3 sequence (DNA): TGTGCCAGCAGTTATCCGGGACAGGAGAACCTTGAAGCTTTCTTT. Amino acid sequence: CASSYPGQENLEAFF.

The chain carries TRBV5-8 and TRBJ1-1; D perhaps matches TRBD1 (6 bases). V gave up 8 bases and J gave up 4 bases, with 12 bases separating them. The CDR3 is 12 residues long. Germline V gives CDR1 SGHTS, CDR2 YDEGEE. The CDR3 nucleotides are TGTGCCAGTCTACGGGGGCTCACTGAAGCTTTCTTT. Translation gives CASLRGLTEAFF.

This chain joins TRBV4-2 and TRBJ1-2; D might be TRBD1 (6 bases). The CDR3 totals 17 residues. Trimming stripped 1 base from V and 0 bases from J, with 15 bases between. Germline lookup yields CDR1 LGHNA and CDR2 YNFKEQ. The CDR3 DNA follows: TGTGCCAGCAGCCAAGTCAGGGGAGGAAATCCTAACTATGGCTACACCTTC. Translation gives CASSQVRGGNPNYGYTF.

The chain links TRBV18 to TRBJ1-3, with a possible D match to TRBD1 (5 bases). Trimming pared 9 bases from V and 0 bases from J, leaving 9 bases between. The length of the CDR3 is 13 residues. Per the germline V gene, CDR1 is KGHSH and CDR2 is LQKENI. The CDR3 DNA sequence: TGTGCCAGTAGGGGTTTCTCTGGAAACACCATATATTTT. Its translation: CASRGFSGNTIYF.

This clone was observed a few times. The chain has TRBV5-4 and TRBJ2-1; 16 positions match TRBD2. Germline values: CDR1 SGHNT, CDR2 YYREEE (reference sequence). The CDR3 spans 16 residues. The J segment lost 7 bases and the V segment lost 6 bases, leaving 7 bases of the junction unmatched. The DNA for the CDR3 is TGTGCCAGCAACACGGGACTAGCGGGGGGGAGGAATGAGCAGTTCTTC. Amino acid sequence: CASNTGLAGGRNEQFF.

The chain has TRBV15 and TRBJ2-1; no definite D call. The CDR3 runs 16 residues. CDR1 LNHNV and CDR2 YYDKDF come from the germline V gene (reference sequence). Trimming stripped 0 bases from V and 0 bases from J, with 9 bases between. The CDR3 sequence: CATSREKSFSYNEQFF. CDR3 bases: TGTGCCACCAGCAGAGAGAAGAGTTTCTCCTACAATGAGCAGTTCTTC.

The rearrangement links TRBV7-8 to TRBJ1-2; 11 positions agree with TRBD1. This CDR3 is 15 amino acids long. Looked up from germline, CDR1 is SGHVS and CDR2 is FQNEAQ. Germline trimming cut 0 bases from V and 9 bases from J; bases unmatched to any gene: 6. CDR3 loop: CASSLAGGQGVSYTF. In DNA form, the CDR3 reads TGTGCCAGCAGCTTAGCGGGGGGACAGGGGGTTAGCTACACCTTC.